These T cell receptor beta chains were read from a single sample in a study of control samples from healthy donors and cancer patients. Libraries were prepared by immunoSEQ multiplex PCR; TCRdb keeps only in-frame clonotypes and omits some of them. This sample has fewer than 200,000 clones; roughly 95% occur once, and the top ten carry approximately 0.93%. The source material was blood. The receptors shown here come from a woman in her twenties or thirties in good health. CDR3s leave out the opening cysteine and the closing phenylalanine or tryptophan. Fields, in order: clone size, J gene, V gene, CDR3 protein. For some rows the clone size is stated as once, few or many, or as a class when expanded; others skip it.

NA	TRBJ2-7	TRBV30	AWSPGLAVGHEQY
NA	TRBJ2-1	TRBV24-1	ATSDLGGVGEQF
NA	TRBJ1-1	TRBV5-1	ASSLVGRNTEAF
NA	TRBJ1-4	TRBV19	ASSLLNEKLF
NA	TRBJ2-1	TRBV2	ASSGSSGGAYNEQF
NA	TRBJ2-3	TRBV30	AWSSLAGRDTQY
NA	TRBJ1-2	TRBV28	ASSSGFYGYT
NA	TRBJ2-2	TRBV13	ASKGAGELF
few	TRBJ1-6	TRBV3-1/TRBV3-2	ASSQVQGSPLH
NA	TRBJ2-2	TRBV5-6	ASSPSRGRYTGELF
NA	TRBJ1-5	TRBV7-8	ASSLATGPGNQPQH
NA	TRBJ2-1	TRBV11-3	ASSHGGSYNEQF
NA	TRBJ2-1	TRBV9	ASSRLAGAYNEQF
NA	TRBJ1-1	TRBV6-5	ASSYLGQGGTEAF
NA	TRBJ2-2	TRBV5-4	ASSLDLGVGELF
NA	TRBJ1-1	TRBV19	ASKESRDTEAF
NA	TRBJ2-5	TRBV5-1	ASSYGQGRVQETQY
NA	TRBJ2-2	TRBV4-2	ASSPTGGGFANTGELF
NA	TRBJ1-2	TRBV28	ASSPPGRNYGYT
NA	TRBJ2-1	TRBV5-1	ASSQPSTGNEQF
NA	TRBJ1-4	TRBV5-1	ASSSGSQGEKLF
NA	TRBJ1-4	TRBV28	ASSSPGDSATNEKLF
NA	TRBJ2-4	TRBV3-1/TRBV3-2	ASSLKAGPNIQY
NA	TRBJ2-7	TRBV19	ASGTTAAREQY
NA	TRBJ2-7	TRBV24-1	ATSDRTNAYEQY
NA	TRBJ1-5	TRBV30	AWSSRPWTGQPQH
NA	TRBJ1-2	TRBV9	ASSVGDRRYGYT
NA	TRBJ1-6	TRBV5-4	ASSLDGTGRSPLH
NA	TRBJ1-6	TRBV18	ASSLVPGQGKVSPLH
NA	TRBJ2-1	TRBV11-3	ASSSGTSNEQF
NA	TRBJ1-4	TRBV5-1	ASSVGRNEKLF
once	TRBJ2-7	TRBV2	ASSVEGASEQY
NA	TRBJ2-1	TRBV30	AWNRLTSDEQF
NA	TRBJ2-2	TRBV10-1	ASSPSGSSAGELF
NA	TRBJ1-1	TRBV24-1	ATSDLPGGEAF
NA	TRBJ2-3	TRBV7-9	ASSLETGVTDTQY
NA	TRBJ2-3	TRBV5-6	ASRYGTSAFTDTQY
NA	TRBJ2-1	TRBV7-6	ASSLVVRTGGYNEQF
NA	TRBJ1-3	TRBV7-9	ASSPGGRPGNTIY
once	TRBJ1-2	TRBV10-3	AIRDGTSLLSGYT
NA	TRBJ2-3	TRBV6-2/TRBV6-3	ASSLAGGRPDTQY
NA	TRBJ1-2	TRBV5-6	ASSTMDYYGYT
NA	TRBJ2-7	TRBV10-3	AISPMGGGSSYEQY
NA	TRBJ1-2	TRBV4-1	ASSQMTGLGYGYT
NA	TRBJ1-1	TRBV24-1	ATSGDNTEAF
NA	TRBJ2-7	TRBV7-3	ASSLIGAPPYEQY
NA	TRBJ2-1	TRBV25-1	ASSESSRAANNEQF
NA	TRBJ1-6	TRBV2	ASSTGSGDSPLH
NA	TRBJ1-2	TRBV11-2	ASSWDRAYGYT
NA	TRBJ1-1	TRBV29-1	SVGQGGLMNTEAF
NA	TRBJ1-1	TRBV2	ASSERQGVNTEAF
NA	TRBJ1-2	TRBV10-3	AISRDRGEGYT
NA	TRBJ2-7	TRBV5-4	ASSLGDKTYEQY
NA	TRBJ2-7	TRBV5-6	ASSFRRDYEQY
NA	TRBJ1-4	TRBV25-1	ASSDVTGVEKLF
NA	TRBJ1-3	TRBV4-1	ASSQDDRGAGNTIY